Presented here are 21 T cell receptor beta chains from one specimen sequenced in a study of blood T cells in healthy people across ages. A second PCR, run for roughly 7 to 12 cycles, used a sample-barcoded 5' primer plus a J-beta primer mix. TCRdb fed the 5' RACE reads into MiXCR, producing one record per CDR3 protein. Of more than 500,000 distinct CDR3 sequences listed, 27% are singletons. What was sequenced was blood. The receptors derive from an older woman in good health.

The gene calls are TRBV7-9 and TRBJ2-3; tentative D call: TRBD2 (6 bases). The CDR3 is 16 residues long. Looked up from germline, CDR1 is SEHNR and CDR2 is FQNEAQ (reference sequence). Trimming shortened V by 4 bases and J by 4 bases, and 18 bases separated the two germline ends. CDR3 in amino acids: CASSSTMGGKADTQYF. The CDR3 region has the DNA TGTGCCAGCAGCTCAACGATGGGCGGGAAGGCAGATACGCAGTATTTT. Drawing the rest from reference TRBV7-9 and TRBJ2-3, the complete variable domain is DTGVSQNPRHKITKRGQNVTFRCDPISEHNRLYWYRQTLGQGPEFLTYFQNEAQLEKSRLLSDRFSAERPKGSFSTLEIQRTEQGDSAMYLCASSSTMGGKADTQYFGPGTRLTVL.

The chain has TRBV20-1 and TRBJ1-4; D gene uncertain. The CDR3 is made up of 14 amino acids. Deletions cut 5 bases from V and 8 bases from J, with 18 bases between. From germline, CDR1 is DFQATT and CDR2 SNEGSKA (reference sequence). This chain's CDR3 is CSALRGRVVEKLFF. The CDR3 DNA follows: TGCAGTGCTCTCCGCGGAAGGGTAGTGGAAAAACTGTTTTTT.

The rearrangement links TRBV6-5 to TRBJ1-5; tentative D call: TRBD1 (5 bases). V lost 0 bases to trimming and J lost 7 bases, with 13 bases between them. The CDR3 is 15 residues long. Germline V CDR1 and CDR2: MNHEY, SVGAGI. CDR3 loop: CASSYSPGQEQPQHF. The CDR3 region has the DNA TGTGCCAGCAGTTACTCGCCAGGACAAGAACAGCCCCAGCATTTT.

This clonotype was found a few times. The V call is TRBV20-1, the J call TRBJ2-7; TRBD2 matches 12 bases. J lost 4 bases, V lost 6 bases, and 7 bases had no gene match. Germline loops: CDR1 DFQATT, CDR2 SNEGSKA (reference sequence). CDR3 length equals 14 residues. The CDR3 DNA follows: TGCAGTGCCCCCGCCGGGACTAGCGGGTACGAGCAGTACTTC. Translation gives CSAPAGTSGYEQYF.

This clonotype showed up just a few times. The chain employs TRBV19 and TRBJ2-7, with D maybe TRBD2 (6 bases). The germline V and J ends were trimmed by 5 bases and 5 bases, with 19 bases remaining between them. The CDR3 has 15 amino acids. CDR1 is LNHDA, CDR2 SQIVND, per germline (reference sequence). CDR3: CASSRHGGAQDEQYF. CDR3 in DNA: TGTGCCAGTAGTCGACATGGAGGGGCCCAGGACGAGCAGTACTTC.

In this sample, this clonotype turned up a few times. V usage is TRBV29-1 and J usage is TRBJ1-1, with TRBD1 identical over 9 bases. V lost 0 bases, J lost 11 bases, and 10 bases stayed unmatched. CDR3 length: 14 residues. Germline-derived CDR1 and CDR2 are SQVTM and ANQGSEA. DNA for the CDR3: TGCAGCGTTGAAGATTTGGGACAGGGACTTCTGGCTTTCTTT. Encoded protein: CSVEDLGQGLLAFF.

The V and J genes are TRBV12-3 or TRBV12-4 and TRBJ2-4; TRBD2 agrees at 10 bases. The J segment lost 3 bases and the V segment lost 4 bases, leaving 6 bases of the junction unmatched. This CDR3 spans 16 amino acids. CDR3 in DNA: TGTGCCAGCAGTTATCTAGCGGGGGCCTTCAAAAACATTCAGTACTTC. Translation gives CASSYLAGAFKNIQYF.

This clonotype was counted between two and nine times. The V call is TRBV3-1, the J call TRBJ2-5, with D possibly called TRBD1 or TRBD2 (6 bases each). Germline CDR1 reads LGHDT; CDR2 reads YNNKEL (reference sequence). Between the trimmed V and J ends, which lost 4 bases and 1 base, there was a span of 16 bases. The CDR3 totals 16 residues. The CDR3 region has the DNA TGTGCCAGCAGCCCCCGGGGGCGGGGCATCCAAGAGACCCAGTACTTC. Translation: CASSPRGRGIQETQYF.

A word on this clonotype: The germline gene is not matched at one end of the junction; a read error may be the cause. The rearrangement links TRBV5-1 to TRBJ2-7; the D is unclear. Germline V lookup: CDR1 SGHRS, CDR2 YFSETQ. This CDR3 region has 12 residues. The CDR3 nucleotides read TGCGCCGGCAGCTTACCCAGCCTCGAGCAGTACTTC. This gives the protein CAGSLPSLEQYF. The full variable domain, completed using reference TRBV5-1 and TRBJ2-7, is KAGVTQTPRYLIKTRGQQVTLSCSPISGHRSVSWYQQTPGQGLQFLFEYFSETQRNKGNFPGRFSGRQFSNSRSEMNVSTLELGDSALYLCAGSLPSLEQYFGPGTRLTVT.

This sequence joins TRBV20-1 and TRBJ1-1, with TRBD1 matching over 8 bases. The V gene end was trimmed by 4 bases and the J gene end by 0 bases; junction bases not matched to a gene: 4. This CDR3 is 14 amino acids long. Germline V lookup: CDR1 DFQATT, CDR2 SNEGSKA (reference sequence). The CDR3 sequence: CSAMTGAVNTEAFF. DNA for the CDR3: TGCAGTGCTATGACAGGGGCGGTGAACACTGAAGCTTTCTTT.

This chain uses TRBV20-1 with TRBJ1-1; TRBD1 agrees at 9 bases. Looked up from germline, CDR1 is DFQATT and CDR2 is SNEGSKA (reference sequence). This CDR3 has 16 amino acids. Germline trimming cut 6 bases from V and 0 bases from J; bases unmatched to any gene: 11. The CDR3 nucleotides are TGCAGTGCCATTACAGGACAGGGGCACATGAACACTGAAGCTTTCTTT. Translating gives CSAITGQGHMNTEAFF.

The genes are TRBV3-1 and TRBJ2-5, with 8 bases identical to TRBD1. The DNA matches TRBJ2-7 better at its end, which makes the J call doubtful. This CDR3 spans 16 amino acids. Germline-derived CDR1 and CDR2 are LGHDT and YNNKEL (reference sequence). DNA of the CDR3: TGTGCCAGCAGCCCCCATCGGACAGGGCCCTACTACGAGCAGTACTTC. This translates into CASSPHRTGPYYEQYF.

This clonotype was detected a few times. The gene calls are TRBV13 and TRBJ2-5, with TRBD1 as a possible D gene (6 bases). Trimming removed 8 bases from V and 2 bases from J, with 12 bases in between. CDR1 is PRHDT and CDR2 is FYEKMQ in the germline V gene (reference sequence). The CDR3 length is 13 residues. The CDR3 region is CASGERGQETQYF. CDR3 nucleotides: TGTGCCAGCGGGGAGAGGGGGCAAGAGACCCAGTACTTC.

The CDR3 protein is CSARARAGGQGIQPQHF. DNA of the CDR3: TGCAGTGCTAGAGCTAGGGCCGGGGGGCAAGGGATTCAGCCCCAGCATTTT. V usage is TRBV20-1 and J usage is TRBJ1-5; the D gene is possibly TRBD1 (6 bases). Looked up from germline, CDR1 is DFQATT and CDR2 is SNEGSKA (reference sequence). V was pared by 1 base and J by 6 bases, with 22 bases between. This CDR3 has 17 amino acids.

In this sample, this clonotype turned up a few times. CDR3 amino acids: CASSQGLDNYEQYF. In DNA, the CDR3 is TGCGCCAGCAGCCAAGGTCTAGATAACTACGAGCAGTACTTC. This chain uses TRBV4-3 with TRBJ2-7; D gene ambiguous. This CDR3 is 14 amino acids long. Trimming took 1 base from V and 3 from J, leaving 10 bases between them. Germline-derived CDR1 and CDR2 are LGHNA and YSLEER.

This clonotype came up a few times. The gene calls are TRBV2 and TRBJ2-5; D might be TRBD1 (5 bases). The germline V gene encodes CDR1 SNHLY and CDR2 FYNNEI. The CDR3 is made up of 12 amino acids. V was shortened by 6 bases and J by 7 bases, with 12 bases between the two germline ends. The CDR3 loop reads CASSTGAATQYF. In nucleotides, the CDR3 is TGTGCCAGCAGCACTGGGGCGGCGACCCAGTACTTC.

This clonotype was detected only a few times. The rearrangement joins TRBV6-4 to TRBJ2-5; D gene ambiguous. The J call may be faulty, since TRBJ2-7 better matches the DNA end. CDR3 length: 12 amino acids. Per the germline V gene, CDR1 is MRHNA and CDR2 is SNTAGT. CDR3 coding DNA: TGTGCCAGCAGTCACGAGGTTTACGAGCAGTACTTC. Translated: CASSHEVYEQYF.

The rearrangement uses TRBV6-4 and TRBJ2-2, with 8 bases aligning to TRBD2. This CDR3 has 15 amino acids. CDR1 is MRHNA, CDR2 SNTAGT, per germline. V shed 4 bases, J shed 5 bases, and the junction held 6 bases outside the gene matches. This CDR3 is CASSASGGKTGELFF. The CDR3 coding sequence is TGTGCCAGCAGTGCGAGCGGGGGAAAAACCGGGGAGCTGTTTTTT.

This clonotype occurred many times. The chain couples TRBV20-1 to TRBJ2-1; 9 bases agree with TRBD2. Per the germline V gene, CDR1 is DFQATT and CDR2 is SNEGSKA (reference sequence). V lost 1 base to trimming and J lost 0 bases; unmatched junction nucleotides: 13. The CDR3 loop spans 19 amino acids. CDR3 residues: CSARGYGLAGGPSYNEQFF. CDR3 sequence (DNA): TGCAGTGCTAGAGGTTATGGTCTGGCGGGGGGGCCCTCCTACAATGAGCAGTTCTTC.

The rearrangement uses TRBV5-1 and TRBJ1-1; D is unclear. Germline values: CDR1 SGHRS, CDR2 YFSETQ. The V gene lost 4 bases and the J gene lost 0 bases, with 16 bases spanning the gap. The CDR3 has 16 residues. As DNA, the CDR3 is TGCGCCAGCAGCCCCGGGCCAGAGACTATGAACACTGAAGCTTTCTTT. Its translation: CASSPGPETMNTEAFF.

This clonotype was detected many times. The chain is built from TRBV5-1 and TRBJ2-5, with a tentative D call TRBD1 (6 bases). Trimming took off 5 bases at V and 1 base at J, with 12 bases between the two ends. CDR3 length: 14 amino acids. Germline V gene sequence: CDR1 SGHRS, CDR2 YFSETQ. The CDR3, as DNA: TGCGCCAGCAGGCAAACAGGGATCCAAGAGACCCAGTACTTC. Translated, it gives CASRQTGIQETQYF.